This T cell receptor (beta chain) derives from a study of blood T cell repertoires in COVID-19 (TCRdb year 2020). For context, the study as a whole: The collaborator samples originated in the United States, Italy and Spain and spanned the acute and convalescent phases of COVID-19. Deeply sampled blood TCRbeta repertoires from subjects exposed to, actively infected with, or recovered from COVID-19 were included in the dataset. A freely available public database, intended as a resource for researchers studying the immune response to SARS-CoV-2, is where the repertoires were released. A de-identified subject ID, COVID-19 status, age in years and sex were almost always included in the sample metadata. The samples were drawn from the first 160 participants of the ongoing ImmuneRACE study and from 1,254 subjects provided by 6 global collaborators. The material from the prospective study consisted of cDNA or gDNA derived from T cells, B-cell-depleted T cells, or PBMCs. Where available, HLA class I and class II types were taken from metadata supplied by the sample provider and were not determined by assay-based typing.

In the case of this clone: Its antigen remains undetermined. Per-base qualities were not stored, and no clone one base away is much larger.

Overall study results and their limits: Clinical and demographic metadata were provided uncurated, with the amount varying by source and participant.

Another Seattle source contributed samples from volunteer blood donors who had recovered from COVID-19. Collaborating institutions collected whole blood in K2EDTA tubes following their own protocols. Collaborator samples were shipped for TCRbeta analysis as frozen whole blood, isolated PBMCs, or DNA extracted from either sample type. The immunoSEQ Assay, a bias-controlled multiplex PCR, was used to amplify TCRbeta CDR3 regions from genomic DNA. In the source study's methods: The number of nucleated cells in each sample was estimated from the amplification of reference gene primers within the assay. Sequence reads were collapsed and filtered to measure the absolute abundance of every unique TCRbeta CDR3 rearrangement. Productive Simpson clonality was computed per sample as the square root of Simpson's diversity index over productive rearrangements. In TCRdb, the immuneACCESS table is reduced to in-frame sequences with V and J assigned. These tables do not hold every clone; where another copy was compared, an unresolved V gene accounts for under half, and the others remain unexplained. V, J and clone size are taken as reported in that table, and D and trimming were inferred from the DNA itself. The sample yields approximately 200,000 clones; roughly 81% were counted once. Of the sample, 2.9% falls within the top ten clones.

Relative to germline, V is missing 5 bases and J is missing 7 bases, with 11 bases of the junction outside any gene match. The germline V gene (reference sequence) provides CDR1 SEHNR and CDR2 FQNEAQ. Reading from cysteine to phenylalanine, the CDR3 counts 17 amino acids. Of all the DNA, just the CDR3 is kept, 51 bases in frame from base 1. In this chain, TRBV7-9 is recombined with TRBJ2-1, with 13 middle bases fitting TRBD2. The sample taken for sequencing was peripheral blood. This clonotype was obtained from a man aged 45 to 65 who had recovered from COVID-19. The DNA reads TGTGCCAGCAGCCCCGAAGGACTAGCGGGAGCTAGAAATGAGCAGTTCTTC. It translates to CASSPEGLAGARNEQFF.